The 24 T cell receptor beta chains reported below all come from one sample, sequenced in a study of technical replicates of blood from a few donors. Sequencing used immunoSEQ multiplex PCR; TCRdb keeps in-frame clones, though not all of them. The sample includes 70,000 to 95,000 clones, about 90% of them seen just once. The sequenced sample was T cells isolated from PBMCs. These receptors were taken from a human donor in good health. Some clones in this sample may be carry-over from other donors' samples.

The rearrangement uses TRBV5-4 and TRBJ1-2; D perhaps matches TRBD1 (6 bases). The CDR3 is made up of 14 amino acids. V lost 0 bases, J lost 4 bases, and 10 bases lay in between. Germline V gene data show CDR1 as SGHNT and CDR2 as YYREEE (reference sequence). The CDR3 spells CASSLDREIYGYTF. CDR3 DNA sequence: TGTGCCAGCAGCTTGGACAGGGAGATCTATGGCTACACCTTC.

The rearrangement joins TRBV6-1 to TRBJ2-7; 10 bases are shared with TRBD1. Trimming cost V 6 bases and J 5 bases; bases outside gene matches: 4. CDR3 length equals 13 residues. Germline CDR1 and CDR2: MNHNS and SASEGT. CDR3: CASRGQGEHEQYF. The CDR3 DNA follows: TGTGCCAGCAGAGGACAGGGGGAACACGAGCAGTACTTC.

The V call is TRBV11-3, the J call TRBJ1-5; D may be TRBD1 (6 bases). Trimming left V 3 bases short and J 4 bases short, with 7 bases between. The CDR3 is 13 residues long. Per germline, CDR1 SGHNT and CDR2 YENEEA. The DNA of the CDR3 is TGTGCCAGCAGCTTTCAGGGGAATCAGCCCCAGCATTTT. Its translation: CASSFQGNQPQHF.

The CDR3 sequence is CASSLAGTSGSTDTQYF. CDR3 nucleotides: TGTGCCAGCAGCTTAGCGGGGACTAGCGGGTCTACAGATACGCAGTATTTT. The V gene is TRBV7-2, the J gene TRBJ2-3; 12 bases map to TRBD2. CDR1 is SGHTA, CDR2 FQGNSA, per germline. J lost 3 bases, V lost 0 bases, and 4 bases had no gene match. The CDR3 loop spans 17 amino acids.

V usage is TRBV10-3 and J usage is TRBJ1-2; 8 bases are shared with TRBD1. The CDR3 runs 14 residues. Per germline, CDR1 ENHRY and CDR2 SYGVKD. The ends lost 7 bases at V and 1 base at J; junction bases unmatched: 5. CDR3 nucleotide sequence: TGTGCCATCAATAGGACAGGGAATAACTATGGCTACACCTTC. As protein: CAINRTGNNYGYTF.

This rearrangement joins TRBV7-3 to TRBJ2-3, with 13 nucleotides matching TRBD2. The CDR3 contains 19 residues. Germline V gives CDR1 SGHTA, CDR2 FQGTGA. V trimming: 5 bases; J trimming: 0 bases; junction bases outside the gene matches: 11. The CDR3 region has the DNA TGTGCCAGCAGCCGATCGGGACTAGCGGGGCTGACTAGCACAGATACGCAGTATTTT. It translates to CASSRSGLAGLTSTDTQYF.

Here the CDR3 reads CASSLRTGPGELFF. The CDR3, as DNA: TGTGCCAGCAGCTTAAGGACAGGGCCCGGGGAGCTGTTTTTT. This chain uses TRBV7-8 with TRBJ2-2; TRBD1 aligns across 8 bases. The CDR3 is 14 amino acids. V trimming: 2 bases; J trimming: 6 bases; junction bases outside the gene matches: 2. The germline gives CDR1 SGHVS, CDR2 FQNEAQ.

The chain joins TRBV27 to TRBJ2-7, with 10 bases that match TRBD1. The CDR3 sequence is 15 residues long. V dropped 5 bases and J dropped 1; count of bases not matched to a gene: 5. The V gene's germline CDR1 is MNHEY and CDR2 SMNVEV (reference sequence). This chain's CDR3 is CASSVGQGDSYEQYF. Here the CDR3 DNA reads TGTGCCAGCAGTGTAGGACAGGGGGATTCCTACGAGCAGTACTTC.

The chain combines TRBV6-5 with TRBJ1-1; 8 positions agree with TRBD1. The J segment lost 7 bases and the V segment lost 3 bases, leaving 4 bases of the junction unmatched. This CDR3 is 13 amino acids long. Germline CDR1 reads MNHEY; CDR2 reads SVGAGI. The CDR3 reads CASSYLQGVEAFF. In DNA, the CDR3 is TGTGCCAGCAGTTATCTACAGGGGGTTGAAGCTTTCTTT.

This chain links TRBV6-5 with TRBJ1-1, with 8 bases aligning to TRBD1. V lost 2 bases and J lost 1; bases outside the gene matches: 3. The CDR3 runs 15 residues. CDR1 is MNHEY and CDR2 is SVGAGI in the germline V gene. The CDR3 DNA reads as TGTGCCAGCAGTTACGGGGACAGGTCGAACACTGAAGCTTTCTTT. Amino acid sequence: CASSYGDRSNTEAFF.

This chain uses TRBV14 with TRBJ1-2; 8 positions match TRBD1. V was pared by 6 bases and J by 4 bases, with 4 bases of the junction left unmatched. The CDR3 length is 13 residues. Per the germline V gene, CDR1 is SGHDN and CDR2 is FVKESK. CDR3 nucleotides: TGTGCCAGCAGTCCCGGGACAGGCTATGGCTACACCTTC. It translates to CASSPGTGYGYTF. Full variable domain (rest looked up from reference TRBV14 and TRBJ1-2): EAGVTQFPSHSVIEKGQTVTLRCDPISGHDNLYWYRRVMGKEIKFLLHFVKESKQDESGMPNNRFLAERTGGTYSTLKVQPAELEDSGVYFCASSPGTGYGYTFGSGTRLTVV.

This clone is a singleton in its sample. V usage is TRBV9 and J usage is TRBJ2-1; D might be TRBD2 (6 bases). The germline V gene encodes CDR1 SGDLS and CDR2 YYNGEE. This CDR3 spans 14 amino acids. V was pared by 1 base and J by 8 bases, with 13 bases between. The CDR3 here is CASSVYGGGDEQFF. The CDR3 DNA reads TGTGCCAGCAGCGTATATGGGGGAGGCGATGAGCAGTTCTTC. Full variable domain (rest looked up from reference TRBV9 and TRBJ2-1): DSGVTQTPKHLITATGQRVTLRCSPRSGDLSVYWYQQSLDQGLQFLIQYYNGEERAKGNILERFSAQQFPDLHSELNLSSLELGDSALYFCASSVYGGGDEQFFGPGTRLTVL.

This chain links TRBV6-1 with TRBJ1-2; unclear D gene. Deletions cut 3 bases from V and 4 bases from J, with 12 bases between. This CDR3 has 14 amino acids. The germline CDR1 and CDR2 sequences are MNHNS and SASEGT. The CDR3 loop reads CASSDLEAFYGYTF. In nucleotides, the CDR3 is TGTGCCAGCAGTGATTTGGAGGCTTTCTATGGCTACACCTTC.

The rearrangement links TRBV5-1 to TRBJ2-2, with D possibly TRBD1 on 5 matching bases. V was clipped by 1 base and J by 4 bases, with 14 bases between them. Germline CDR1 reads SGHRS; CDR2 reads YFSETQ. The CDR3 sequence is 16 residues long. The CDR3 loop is CASSLTGQATTGELFF. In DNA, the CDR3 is TGCGCCAGCAGCTTGACTGGACAAGCGACCACCGGGGAGCTGTTTTTT.

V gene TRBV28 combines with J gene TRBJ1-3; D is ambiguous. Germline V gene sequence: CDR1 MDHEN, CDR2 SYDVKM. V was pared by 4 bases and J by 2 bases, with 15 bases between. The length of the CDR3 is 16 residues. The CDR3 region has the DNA TGTGCCAGCAGTTCCCTTCGTTGGGGAGCTGGAAACACCATATATTTT. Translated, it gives CASSSLRWGAGNTIYF.

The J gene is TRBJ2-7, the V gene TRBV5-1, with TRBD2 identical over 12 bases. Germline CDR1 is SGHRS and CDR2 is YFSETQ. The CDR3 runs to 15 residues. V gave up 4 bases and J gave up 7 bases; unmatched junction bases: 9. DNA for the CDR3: TGCGCCAGCAGCCTGCGACTAGCGGGAGCGGATGAGCAGTACTTC. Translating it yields CASSLRLAGADEQYF.

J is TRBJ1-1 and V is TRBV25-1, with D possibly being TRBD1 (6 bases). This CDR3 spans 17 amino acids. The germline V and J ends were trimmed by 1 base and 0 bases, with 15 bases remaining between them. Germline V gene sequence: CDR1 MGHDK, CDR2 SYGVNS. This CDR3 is CASSELFVAGVNTEAFF. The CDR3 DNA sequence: TGTGCCAGCAGTGAATTGTTTGTGGCAGGGGTGAACACTGAAGCTTTCTTT.

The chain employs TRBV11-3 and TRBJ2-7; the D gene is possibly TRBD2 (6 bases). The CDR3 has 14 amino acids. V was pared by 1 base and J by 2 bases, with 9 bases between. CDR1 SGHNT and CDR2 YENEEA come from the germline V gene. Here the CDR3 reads CASSLAGETYEQYF. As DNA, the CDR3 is TGTGCCAGCAGCTTAGCGGGGGAAACCTACGAGCAGTACTTC.

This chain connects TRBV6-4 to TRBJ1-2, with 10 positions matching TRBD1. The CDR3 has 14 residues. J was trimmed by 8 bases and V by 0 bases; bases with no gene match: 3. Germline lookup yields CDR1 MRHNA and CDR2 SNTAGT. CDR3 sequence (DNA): TGTGCCAGCAGTGACTCTGACAGGGGGCAGGGCTACACCTTC. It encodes CASSDSDRGQGYTF.

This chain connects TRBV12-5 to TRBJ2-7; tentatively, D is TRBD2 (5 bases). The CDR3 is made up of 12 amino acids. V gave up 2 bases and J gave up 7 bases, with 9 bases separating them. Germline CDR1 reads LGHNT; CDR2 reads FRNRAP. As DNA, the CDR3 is TGTGCTAGTGGTTTGTCCCGGACTGAGCAGTACTTC. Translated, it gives CASGLSRTEQYF.

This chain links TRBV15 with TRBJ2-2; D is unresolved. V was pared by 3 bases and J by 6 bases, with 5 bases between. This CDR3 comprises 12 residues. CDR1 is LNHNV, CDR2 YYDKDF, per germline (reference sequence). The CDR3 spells CATSSSAGELFF. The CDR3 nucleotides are TGTGCCACCAGCAGCTCCGCCGGGGAGCTGTTTTTT. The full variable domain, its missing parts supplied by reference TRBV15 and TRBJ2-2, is DAMVIQNPRYQVTQFGKPVTLSCSQTLNHNVMYWYQQKSSQAPKLLFHYYDKDFNNEADTPDNFQSRRPNTSFCFLDIRSPGLGDTAMYLCATSSSAGELFFGEGSRLTVL.

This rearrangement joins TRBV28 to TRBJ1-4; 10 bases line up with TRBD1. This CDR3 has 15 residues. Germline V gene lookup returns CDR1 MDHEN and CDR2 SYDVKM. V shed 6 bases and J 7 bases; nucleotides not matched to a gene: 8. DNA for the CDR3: TGTGCCAGCAGCTTACCGGGACAGGGGAGTGAAAAACTGTTTTTT. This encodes CASSLPGQGSEKLFF.

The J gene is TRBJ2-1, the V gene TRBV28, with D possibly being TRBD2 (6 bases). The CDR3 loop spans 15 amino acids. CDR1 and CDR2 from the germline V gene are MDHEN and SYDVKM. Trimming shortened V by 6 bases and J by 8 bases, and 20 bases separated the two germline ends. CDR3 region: CASSPLGGGGDEQFF. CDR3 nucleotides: TGTGCCAGCAGCCCCCTGGGGGGAGGTGGCGATGAGCAGTTCTTC.

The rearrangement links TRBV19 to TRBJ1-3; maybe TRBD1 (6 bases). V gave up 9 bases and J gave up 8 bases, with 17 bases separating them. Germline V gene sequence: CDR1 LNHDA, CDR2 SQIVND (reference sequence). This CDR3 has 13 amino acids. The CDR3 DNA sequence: TGTGCCAGCAGAACACAGGGAAGGGACACCATATATTTT. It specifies CASRTQGRDTIYF.